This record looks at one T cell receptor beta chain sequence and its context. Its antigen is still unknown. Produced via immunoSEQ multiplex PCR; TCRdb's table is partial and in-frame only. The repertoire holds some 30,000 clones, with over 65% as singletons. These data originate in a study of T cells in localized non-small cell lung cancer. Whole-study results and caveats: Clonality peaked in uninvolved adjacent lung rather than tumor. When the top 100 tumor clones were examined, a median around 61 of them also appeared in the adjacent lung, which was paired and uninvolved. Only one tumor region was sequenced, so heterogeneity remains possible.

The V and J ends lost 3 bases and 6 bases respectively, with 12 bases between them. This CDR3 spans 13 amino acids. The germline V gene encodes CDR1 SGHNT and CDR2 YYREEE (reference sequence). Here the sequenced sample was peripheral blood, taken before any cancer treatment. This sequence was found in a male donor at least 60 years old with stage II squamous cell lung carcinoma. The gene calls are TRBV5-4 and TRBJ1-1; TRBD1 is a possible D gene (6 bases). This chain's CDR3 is CASSSPRTAEAFF. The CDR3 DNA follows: TGTGCCAGCAGCTCCCCGAGGACAGCTGAAGCTTTCTTT. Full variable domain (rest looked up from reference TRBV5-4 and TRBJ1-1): ETGVTQSPTHLIKTRGQQVTLRCSSQSGHNTVSWYQQALGQGPQFIFQYYREEENGRGNFPPRFSGLQFPNYSSELNVNALELDDSALYLCASSSPRTAEAFFGQGTRLTVV.